This T cell receptor beta chain was observed in a study of cytomegalovirus exposure and HLA in healthy donors. PCR primers comprised 60 Vbeta and 13 Jbeta primers. The table came from immunoSEQ multiplex PCR; TCRdb's copy has only in-frame clones and leaves some out. The repertoire includes 100,000 to 150,000 clones, 73% of them detected once, and less than 5% sits in the top ten. This clone has only one observation. Germline V lookup: CDR1 PRHDT, CDR2 FYEKMQ (reference sequence). The germline V and J ends were trimmed by 5 bases and 3 bases, with 9 bases remaining between them. The CDR3 has 13 residues.

V gene TRBV13 combines with J gene TRBJ2-3; possibly TRBD1 for D (5 bases). Specimen: PBMCs. This TCR derives from a man between 60 and 70 years old in good health and CMV-seropositive. CDR3 loop: CASSRGQTDTQYF. CDR3 DNA: TGTGCCAGCAGCCGTGGACAAACAGATACGCAGTATTTT. Full variable domain (rest looked up from reference TRBV13 and TRBJ2-3): AAGVIQSPRHLIKEKRETATLKCYPIPRHDTVYWYQQGPGQDPQFLISFYEKMQSDKGSIPDRFSAQQFSDYHSELNMSSLELGDSALYFCASSRGQTDTQYFGPGTRLTVL.